The 26 T cell receptor beta chains below come from one sample, sequenced in a study of blood T cell repertoires in COVID-19. Generated by immunoSEQ multiplex PCR, the TCRdb table keeps only in-frame clones and is missing some. The sample carries about 130,000 clones, roughly four fifths recorded once. Specimen: peripheral blood. These TCRs come from a woman aged 80 or over with acute or convalescent COVID-19.

This rearrangement joins TRBV29-1 to TRBJ1-2, with D unresolved. Germline values: CDR1 SQVTM, CDR2 ANQGSEA. The CDR3 loop spans 13 amino acids. V lost 3 bases, J lost 4 bases, and 12 bases lay in between. DNA for the CDR3: TGCAGCGTTGAGGCAGGTTTAACCTATGGCTACACCTTC. This codes for CSVEAGLTYGYTF.

The rearrangement uses TRBV24-1 and TRBJ2-2; possibly TRBD1 for D (6 bases). Trimming pared 8 bases from V and 3 bases from J, leaving 6 bases between. Per germline, CDR1 KGHDR and CDR2 SFDVKD. This CDR3 has 12 amino acids. The CDR3 loop reads CATKGDTGELFF. The CDR3 DNA sequence: TGTGCCACCAAGGGGGACACCGGGGAGCTGTTTTTT.

With respect to this clone: It is unclear where the CDR3 begins or ends on the DNA, so no DNA is shown, and the CDR3 is as TCRdb lists it. CDR3 region: CASSVGPGAGYGYTF. The chain links TRBV5-1 to TRBJ1-2. The CDR3 is 15 residues long, ends included. Germline V lookup: CDR1 SGHRS, CDR2 YFSETQ.

This clone occurred once. The chain is built from TRBV6-5 and TRBJ1-4, with unresolved D. The ends were cut back, 7 bases at V and 0 bases at J, with 9 bases in the middle. CDR1 MNHEY and CDR2 SVGAGI come from the germline V gene. This CDR3 has 14 amino acids. In DNA form, the CDR3 reads TGTGCCAGCATCCTTACTCCAACTAATGAAAAACTGTTTTTT. Translated: CASILTPTNEKLFF.

J is TRBJ2-2 and V is TRBV11-2, with a possible D match to TRBD2 (5 bases). Germline loops: CDR1 SGHAT, CDR2 FQNNGV. V lost 5 bases and J 0 bases, leaving 16 bases between the germline ends. CDR3 length equals 17 residues. CDR3 sequence (DNA): TGTGCCAGCAGCCCCGGAGGTTGGGAGACGAACACCGGGGAGCTGTTTTTT. Translating gives CASSPGGWETNTGELFF.

The chain employs TRBV18 and TRBJ1-1, with no clear D. This CDR3 region has 13 residues. Germline loops: CDR1 KGHSH, CDR2 LQKENI. V lost 3 bases, J lost 5 bases, and 10 bases lay in between. This CDR3 reads CASSPDGYTEAFF. The CDR3 DNA follows: TGTGCCAGCTCACCCGACGGGTATACTGAAGCTTTCTTT.

The chain is built from TRBV10-3 and TRBJ1-3, with D possibly TRBD1 on 6 matching bases. V was trimmed by 5 bases and J by 16 bases, leaving 15 bases between them. The CDR3 is made up of 11 amino acids. CDR1 and CDR2 from the germline V gene are ENHRY and SYGVKD. The CDR3 region has the DNA TGTGCCATCAGTCAAGACCGGGACAAGTATTTT. This sequence encodes CAISQDRDKYF.

The rearrangement links TRBV4-1 to TRBJ1-3, with D perhaps TRBD1 (6 bases). Between the trimmed V and J ends, which lost 4 bases and 0 bases, there was a span of 13 bases. Per the germline V gene, CDR1 is MGHRA and CDR2 is YSYEKL. The CDR3 contains 16 residues. In DNA, the CDR3 is TGCGCCAGCAGCCCGCCGACAGGCTTCTCTGGAAACACCATATATTTT. Residues: CASSPPTGFSGNTIYF.

The chain uses TRBV5-5 and TRBJ2-7; TRBD2 is a possible D gene (5 bases). The germline CDR1 and CDR2 sequences are SGHKS and YYEKEE (reference sequence). With 2 bases removed from V and 4 bases from J, the gap between germline ends came to 16 bases. The CDR3 loop spans 15 amino acids. Written as DNA, the CDR3 is TGTGCCAGCAGCTTACTGAACCTAGCCGCGTACGAGCAGTACTTC. It yields the protein CASSLLNLAAYEQYF.

The chain links TRBV3-1 (or the pseudogene TRBV3-2) to TRBJ1-1; D unclear. Between the trimmed V and J ends, which lost 6 bases and 10 bases, there was a span of 15 bases. This CDR3 has 12 residues. CDR1 is LGHDT, CDR2 YNNKEL, per germline (reference sequence). The CDR3: CASSSSGFVAFF. In nucleotides, the CDR3 is TGTGCCAGCAGTTCCAGCGGGTTTGTAGCTTTCTTT.

This clone was detected a few times. This chain uses TRBV5-6 with TRBJ1-2; TRBD1 matches at 11 bases. This CDR3 spans 16 amino acids. Germline values: CDR1 SGHDT, CDR2 YYEEEE. The V gene end was trimmed by 0 bases and the J gene end by 8 bases; junction bases not matched to a gene: 9. In nucleotides, the CDR3 is TGTGCCAGCAGCTTGGCACCCGGACAGGGGGCTAGAGGCTACACCTTC. This gives the protein CASSLAPGQGARGYTF. The full variable domain, its missing parts supplied by reference TRBV5-6 and TRBJ1-2, is DAGVTQSPTHLIKTRGQQVTLRCSPKSGHDTVSWYQQALGQGPQFIFQYYEEEERQRGNFPDRFSGHQFPNYSSELNVNALLLGDSALYLCASSLAPGQGARGYTFGSGTRLTVV.

The chain combines TRBV18 with TRBJ1-3, with D maybe TRBD1 (5 bases). In germline, CDR1 is KGHSH, CDR2 LQKENI. The CDR3 is 14 amino acids. Trimming left V 6 bases short and J 0 bases short, with 9 bases between. The CDR3 nucleotides read TGTGCCAGCTCCCTAGGACACTCTGGAAACACCATATATTTT. Translated, it gives CASSLGHSGNTIYF.

V is TRBV18 and J is TRBJ1-2; D is perhaps TRBD1 (5 bases). The germline V gene encodes CDR1 KGHSH and CDR2 LQKENI. This CDR3 region has 14 residues. V lost 3 bases and J lost 5, with 13 bases in between. The DNA for the CDR3 is TGTGCCAGCTCACCCCCAGGGCCGCGGTATGGCTACACCTTC. Amino acid sequence: CASSPPGPRYGYTF.

V gene TRBV6-6 combines with J gene TRBJ2-1; 8 bases line up with TRBD2. The trim removed 6 bases at V and 0 bases at J, leaving 7 bases unmatched. This CDR3 spans 16 amino acids. Germline CDR1 MNHNY, CDR2 SVGAGI (reference sequence). CDR3 nucleotides: TGTGCCAGCAGGATACCAGCGGGGGACTCCTACAATGAGCAGTTCTTC. Translating gives CASRIPAGDSYNEQFF.

This chain links TRBV19 with TRBJ2-5; D is possibly TRBD2 (6 bases). V shed 8 bases and J shed 1 base, with 17 bases lying between them. Germline assignment: CDR1 LNHDA and CDR2 SQIVND (reference sequence). The CDR3 has 15 amino acids. The CDR3 DNA reads as TGTGCCAGTTCTTCCGGAGGGACGCTCCAAGAGACCCAGTACTTC. Amino acid sequence: CASSSGGTLQETQYF.

This chain connects TRBV6-5 to TRBJ2-1; TRBD1 matches at 10 bases. Germline V lookup: CDR1 MNHEY, CDR2 SVGAGI. This CDR3 contains 14 residues. Losses at the gene ends were 6 bases for V and 14 bases for J; bases not matched to a gene: 13. DNA of the CDR3: TGTGCCAGCAGGGAGACAGGGGGCCTAATGATGGAGTTCTTC. Translation gives CASRETGGLMMEFF.

CDR3 in amino acids: CASSLSSGGWGELFF. The CDR3 DNA follows: TGTGCCAGCAGTCTTTCTAGCGGGGGTTGGGGGGAGCTGTTTTTT. The chain recombines TRBV27 with TRBJ2-2; TRBD2 agrees at 10 bases. Losses at the gene ends were 5 bases for V and 8 bases for J; bases not matched to a gene: 8. CDR1 and CDR2 (germline): MNHEY, SMNVEV (reference sequence). This CDR3 has 15 residues.

This chain uses TRBV28 with TRBJ1-5, with 7 bases identical to TRBD1. Germline V lookup: CDR1 MDHEN, CDR2 SYDVKM. The CDR3 consists of 12 residues. Unmatched junction bases numbered 2, after V lost 5 bases and J lost 7 bases. CDR3 bases: TGTGCCAGCAGTCGCAGGGGGCAGCCCCAGCATTTT. Protein: CASSRRGQPQHF.

The chain is built from TRBV5-6 and TRBJ1-4; no definite D call. Germline CDR1 reads SGHDT; CDR2 reads YYEEEE. The CDR3 has 17 amino acids. V was trimmed by 0 bases and J by 1 base, leaving 13 bases between them. The CDR3 nucleotides read TGTGCCAGCAGCTTGGAGCGGCAGAGCCAAACTAATGAAAAACTGTTTTTT. This gives the protein CASSLERQSQTNEKLFF.

This clone has a handful of counts. The chain recombines TRBV5-1 with TRBJ2-1, with 10 bases lining up with TRBD2. J lost 7 bases, V lost 4 bases, and 11 bases had no gene match. This CDR3 has 16 residues. CDR1 SGHRS and CDR2 YFSETQ come from the germline V gene. The CDR3: CASSILAGGQRNEQFF. CDR3 nucleotide sequence: TGCGCCAGCAGCATTTTAGCGGGGGGTCAGCGGAATGAGCAGTTCTTC.

A few counts support this clone. The same CDR3 is also encoded by other DNA sequences in this sample. The CDR3 spells CASGSEKNTEAFF. The CDR3 DNA sequence: TGTGCTAGTGGCTCCGAGAAGAACACTGAAGCTTTCTTT. The rearrangement links TRBV12-5 to TRBJ1-1; D is ambiguous. CDR3 size: 13 residues. From germline, CDR1 is LGHNT and CDR2 FRNRAP. The V end was cut by 6 bases, the J end by 1 base, with 9 bases between.

In DNA form, the CDR3 reads TGTGCCAGTACCCTCAGGGGGCGCTTGAGCTACACCTTC. This gives the protein CASTLRGRLSYTF. This chain joins TRBV19 and TRBJ1-2, with 8 bases that match TRBD1. V dropped 7 bases and J dropped 9; count of bases not matched to a gene: 10. CDR1 is LNHDA and CDR2 is SQIVND in the germline V gene (reference sequence). The CDR3 consists of 13 residues.

The chain couples TRBV20-1 to TRBJ1-2, with no clear D. The CDR3 extends over 10 amino acids. Looked up from germline, CDR1 is DFQATT and CDR2 is SNEGSKA (reference sequence). Between the trimmed V and J ends, which lost 5 bases and 4 bases, there was a span of 5 bases. The CDR3 loop is CSARGYGYTF. The CDR3 nucleotides read TGCAGTGCTCGGGGCTATGGCTACACCTTC.

The rearrangement links TRBV7-7 to TRBJ2-2; 9 bases fit TRBD1. Looked up from germline, CDR1 is SSHAT and CDR2 is FNYEAQ (reference sequence). With 4 bases clipped from V and 5 bases from J, the junction kept 8 bases outside the gene matches. CDR3 length: 16 residues. The CDR3 DNA follows: TGTGCCAGCAGCTCGACAGGGGGGGTCCGGACCGGGGAGCTGTTTTTT. It encodes CASSSTGGVRTGELFF.

The chain employs TRBV5-1 and TRBJ1-2, with D unresolved. Germline V lookup: CDR1 SGHRS, CDR2 YFSETQ. The V gene lost 1 base and the J gene lost 0 bases, with 7 bases spanning the gap. The CDR3 loop spans 14 amino acids. The CDR3 bases are TGCGCCAGCAGCTTGTATGACTCTAACTATGGCTACACCTTC. It encodes CASSLYDSNYGYTF.

This sequence joins TRBV4-1 and TRBJ1-1; D uncertain. The germline V gene encodes CDR1 MGHRA and CDR2 YSYEKL. Trimming took off 3 bases at V and 3 bases at J, with 5 bases between the two ends. The CDR3 has 12 residues. CDR3 in DNA: TGCGCCAGCAGCCAGCCAGACACTGAAGCTTTCTTT. This sequence encodes CASSQPDTEAFF.